The 26 T cell receptor beta chains presented below share a single source sample, sequenced in a study of control samples from healthy donors and cancer patients. Assay: immunoSEQ multiplex PCR; the TCRdb copy retains only in-frame clones and omits some. The table includes about 180,000 clones, approximately 91% detected once. The material sequenced was blood. The receptor set was obtained from a woman between 40 and 55 years old in good health.

The chain has TRBV7-2 and TRBJ2-7; the match to TRBD2 covers 8 bases. The CDR3 consists of 15 residues. V lost 5 bases, J lost 2 bases, and 8 bases stayed unmatched. The V gene's germline CDR1 is SGHTA and CDR2 FQGNSA. This chain's CDR3 is CASSATGGNTYEQYF. The CDR3 DNA reads TGTGCCAGCAGCGCTACGGGGGGGAATACCTACGAGCAGTACTTC.

The chain employs TRBV14 and TRBJ1-1, with TRBD1 as a possible D gene (6 bases). Trimming removed 2 bases from V and 2 bases from J, with 9 bases in between. Germline lookup yields CDR1 SGHDN and CDR2 FVKESK. The CDR3 is 14 residues long. The CDR3 region has the DNA TGTGCCAGCAGCCAAAGGACAGCCAACACTGAAGCTTTCTTT. Translation gives CASSQRTANTEAFF.

In its sample, this clone was seen once. The chain joins TRBV6-5 to TRBJ2-7; D not resolved. Trimming removed 0 bases from V and 5 bases from J, with 11 bases in between. The CDR3 has 14 residues. Germline CDR1 and CDR2: MNHEY and SVGAGI. CDR3 loop: CASSYSRSRDEQYF. The DNA for the CDR3 is TGTGCCAGCAGTTACTCGAGGAGCCGGGACGAGCAGTACTTC.

The chain recombines TRBV5-1 with TRBJ1-2, with D unclear. The CDR3 is made up of 14 amino acids. CDR1 and CDR2 from the germline V gene are SGHRS and YFSETQ. Trimming removed 0 bases from V and 5 bases from J, with 11 bases in between. The CDR3 DNA reads as TGCGCCAGCAGCTTGGAGCAGAATTTATATGGCTACACCTTC. This encodes CASSLEQNLYGYTF.

This clone was observed a single time. The chain couples TRBV7-9 to TRBJ1-4, with TRBD1 identical over 9 bases. CDR3 length equals 15 residues. The ends lost 5 bases at V and 3 bases at J; junction bases unmatched: 4. CDR1 is SEHNR, CDR2 FQNEAQ, per germline (reference sequence). The CDR3 protein is CASSPGTGPNEKLFF. The CDR3 DNA is TGTGCCAGCAGCCCGGGGACAGGGCCTAATGAAAAACTGTTTTTT.

The chain links TRBV28 to TRBJ2-5, with unresolved D. V was clipped by 2 bases and J by 1 base, with 5 bases between them. The CDR3 consists of 13 residues. The germline gives CDR1 MDHEN, CDR2 SYDVKM. This CDR3 reads CASSLTSQETQYF. The CDR3 DNA follows: TGTGCCAGCAGTTTAACCAGCCAAGAGACCCAGTACTTC.

The chain recombines TRBV9 with TRBJ1-1, with TRBD1 matching 9 bases. V lost 4 bases and J lost 5; bases outside the gene matches: 9. CDR3 length: 15 residues. Germline V gene lookup returns CDR1 SGDLS and CDR2 YYNGEE. CDR3 in DNA: TGTGCCAGCAGCAAGGACAGGGGAATGGTGACTGAAGCTTTCTTT. It encodes CASSKDRGMVTEAFF.

The rearrangement uses TRBV12-3 or TRBV12-4 and TRBJ1-1; no firm D call. V was clipped by 7 bases and J by 4 bases, with 10 bases between them. CDR3 length: 12 amino acids. In DNA, the CDR3 is TGTGCCAGCACTCCCCGGGGCACTGAAGCTTTCTTT. This translates into CASTPRGTEAFF.

J is TRBJ1-5 and V is TRBV27, with D hard to call. CDR3 size: 13 residues. Germline values: CDR1 MNHEY, CDR2 SMNVEV (reference sequence). V was trimmed by 3 bases and J by 2 bases, leaving 5 bases between them. The CDR3: CASSFLGNQPQHF. CDR3 sequence (DNA): TGTGCCAGCAGTTTTCTGGGCAATCAGCCCCAGCATTTT.

The chain links TRBV5-4 to TRBJ1-1, with 8 bases aligning to TRBD1. V gave up 4 bases and J gave up 0 bases; unmatched junction bases: 2. The CDR3 spans 14 residues. Germline CDR1 and CDR2: SGHNT and YYREEE (reference sequence). CDR3 in DNA: TGTGCCAGCAGCGCGGGACAGGTGAACACTGAAGCTTTCTTT. It encodes CASSAGQVNTEAFF.

V usage is TRBV27 and J usage is TRBJ1-2, with a weak D call TRBD1 (6 bases). This CDR3 has 14 amino acids. V was cut by 8 bases and J by 3 bases, with 16 bases left in between. The germline CDR1 and CDR2 sequences are MNHEY and SMNVEV (reference sequence). The CDR3 is CASGEGGLYYGYTF. The CDR3 DNA sequence: TGTGCCAGCGGCGAGGGGGGGTTGTACTATGGCTACACCTTC.

This rearrangement joins TRBV5-1 to TRBJ2-1; the match to TRBD2 covers 9 bases. Germline CDR1 is SGHRS and CDR2 is YFSETQ. The J segment lost 7 bases and the V segment lost 1 base, leaving 9 bases of the junction unmatched. This CDR3 spans 16 amino acids. CDR3 amino acids: CASSLIPAGGFNEQFF. DNA of the CDR3: TGCGCCAGCAGCTTGATACCAGCGGGGGGTTTTAATGAGCAGTTCTTC.

The chain combines TRBV14 with TRBJ1-2; D not resolved. Germline V gene lookup returns CDR1 SGHDN and CDR2 FVKESK. Trimming removed 3 bases from V and 8 bases from J, with 10 bases in between. The CDR3 spans 12 residues. The CDR3 DNA reads TGTGCCAGCAGCCACAGCCCGGGGGGCTACACCTTC. Its protein product is CASSHSPGGYTF.

The rearrangement uses TRBV14 and TRBJ2-3, with D maybe TRBD2 (6 bases). Trimming removed 0 bases at V and 6 bases at J, with 7 bases between. In germline, CDR1 is SGHDN, CDR2 FVKESK. The CDR3 contains 13 residues. CDR3: CASSQEAGDTQYF. CDR3 sequence (DNA): TGTGCCAGCAGCCAAGAAGCGGGCGATACGCAGTATTTT.

This chain uses TRBV3-1 (or the pseudogene TRBV3-2) with TRBJ2-3, with 7 nucleotides matching TRBD2. The germline gives CDR1 LGHDT, CDR2 YNNKEL (reference sequence). J was trimmed by 8 bases and V by 4 bases; bases with no gene match: 15. The length of the CDR3 is 16 residues. The CDR3 protein is CASSLGARERGGTQYF. CDR3 in DNA: TGTGCCAGCAGCCTGGGAGCAAGAGAGCGGGGTGGTACGCAGTATTTT.

The rearrangement uses TRBV7-3 and TRBJ2-2; D possibly corresponds to TRBD1 (6 bases). This CDR3 region has 15 residues. The germline V gene encodes CDR1 SGHTA and CDR2 FQGTGA. V was trimmed by 2 bases and J by 7 bases, leaving 14 bases between them. For the CDR3, the DNA is TGTGCCAGCAGCTTACGCCCAGGGGTGTACGGGGAGCTGTTTTTT. Amino acids: CASSLRPGVYGELFF.

The chain combines TRBV7-8 with TRBJ1-3; D is ambiguous. CDR3 length: 14 residues. CDR1 and CDR2 from the germline V gene are SGHVS and FQNEAQ. V dropped 3 bases and J dropped 4 bases, with 10 bases sitting between them. CDR3 nucleotides: TGTGCCAGCAGCTTGGGCCAGTGGGGAAACACCATATATTTT. It is translated as CASSLGQWGNTIYF.

The CDR3 DNA follows: TGTGCCAGCAGTGAACTAGCGGGGTACAATGAGCAGTTCTTC. Its protein is CASSELAGYNEQFF. The chain employs TRBV6-1 and TRBJ2-1, with 9 bases identical to TRBD2. The CDR3 extends over 14 amino acids. Germline CDR1 reads MNHNS; CDR2 reads SASEGT. V lost 2 bases, J lost 4 bases, and 0 bases stayed unmatched.

This chain links TRBV19 with TRBJ1-4; possible D gene TRBD1, 6 bases. Per the germline V gene, CDR1 is LNHDA and CDR2 is SQIVND (reference sequence). The CDR3 is 15 amino acids. V was shortened by 7 bases and J by 8 bases, with 20 bases between the two germline ends. The CDR3 nucleotides are TGTGCCAGTACCCCCCCCGGGCAGGGGAGGGAAAAACTGTTTTTT. This encodes CASTPPGQGREKLFF. The full variable domain, its missing parts supplied by reference TRBV19 and TRBJ1-4, is DGGITQSPKYLFRKEGQNVTLSCEQNLNHDAMYWYRQDPGQGLRLIYYSQIVNDFQKGDIAEGYSVSREKKESFPLTVTSAQKNPTAFYLCASTPPGQGREKLFFGSGTQLSVL.

The chain is built from TRBV10-2 and TRBJ2-7; the D gene is possibly TRBD2 (5 bases). The CDR3 has 13 amino acids. The V gene lost 8 bases and the J gene lost 11 bases, with 22 bases spanning the gap. The germline V gene has CDR1 WSHSY and CDR2 SAAADI. CDR3 residues: CASSLRYQTEEYF. CDR3 bases: TGCGCCAGCTCCCTGCGGTACCAAACGGAGGAGTACTTC.

This sequence joins TRBV3-1 (or the pseudogene TRBV3-2) and TRBJ2-2; TRBD2 might be the D (6 bases). CDR1 LGHDT and CDR2 YNNKEL come from the germline V gene (reference sequence). V dropped 0 bases and J dropped 5 bases, with 10 bases sitting between them. This CDR3 is 15 amino acids long. The DNA of the CDR3 is TGTGCCAGCAGCCAAGATCAGGAGGGGACCGGGGAGCTGTTTTTT. It encodes CASSQDQEGTGELFF.

The chain is built from TRBV14 and TRBJ1-6; D possibly corresponds to TRBD1 (5 bases). The CDR3 covers 15 residues. V lost 4 bases and J 6 bases, leaving 13 bases between the germline ends. Germline loops: CDR1 SGHDN, CDR2 FVKESK. CDR3 amino acids: CASSRLGGPNSPLHF. For the CDR3, the DNA is TGTGCCAGCAGCCGTTTGGGGGGACCTAATTCACCCCTCCACTTT.

The rearrangement links TRBV11-2 to TRBJ1-2; 9 bases agree with TRBD1. The CDR3 loop spans 14 amino acids. Looked up from germline, CDR1 is SGHAT and CDR2 is FQNNGV. V shed 5 bases, J shed 4 bases, and the junction held 5 bases outside the gene matches. For the CDR3, the DNA is TGTGCCAGCAGCACCAAGACAGGGGGCTATGGCTACACCTTC. Its translation: CASSTKTGGYGYTF.

The V call is TRBV19, the J call TRBJ2-2, with D uncertain. CDR1 and CDR2 from the germline V gene are LNHDA and SQIVND (reference sequence). The CDR3 is 14 residues long. V dropped 7 bases and J dropped 0 bases, with 9 bases sitting between them. CDR3 nucleotides: TGTGCCAGTACCTGGAGCCCGAACACCGGGGAGCTGTTTTTT. Translation gives CASTWSPNTGELFF. The full variable domain, rest sourced from reference TRBV19 and TRBJ2-2, is DGGITQSPKYLFRKEGQNVTLSCEQNLNHDAMYWYRQDPGQGLRLIYYSQIVNDFQKGDIAEGYSVSREKKESFPLTVTSAQKNPTAFYLCASTWSPNTGELFFGEGSRLTVL.

The chain uses TRBV10-3 and TRBJ1-4, with D maybe TRBD1 (6 bases). Trimming pared 3 bases from V and 10 bases from J, leaving 18 bases between. CDR1 is ENHRY, CDR2 SYGVKD, per germline. This CDR3 region has 15 residues. The CDR3 sequence: CAISDTDSAEGKLFF. The CDR3 DNA reads TGTGCCATCAGTGATACGGACAGCGCCGAGGGAAAACTGTTTTTT.

The gene calls are TRBV5-1 and TRBJ2-5, with D tentatively TRBD1 (6 bases). Trimming cost V 0 bases and J 3 bases, with 9 bases left between them. From germline, CDR1 is SGHRS and CDR2 YFSETQ. There are 14 residues in the CDR3. CDR3 in DNA: TGCGCCAGCAGCTTGGCCGGACAGAAAGAGACCCAGTACTTC. Protein sequence: CASSLAGQKETQYF.